Each of the 32 T cell receptor beta chains below was sequenced from the same sample in a study of tissue T cells after allogeneic stem cell transplantation. Produced via immunoSEQ multiplex PCR; TCRdb's table is partial and in-frame only. Seen here are approximately 520 clones, roughly half observed once, and the top ten hold 75%. The sample here was skin, taken at autopsy. These receptors were taken from a female patient aged 40-75 years with steroid-refractory graft-versus-host disease after an allogeneic stem cell transplant. Some T cells may be graft donor cells.

The V and J genes are TRBV7-9 and TRBJ2-7; 9 nucleotides match TRBD2. J gave up 7 bases and V 4 bases, and 8 bases lay outside the gene matches. This CDR3 spans 14 amino acids. CDR1 and CDR2 (germline): SEHNR, FQNEAQ (reference sequence). The DNA of the CDR3 is TGTGCCAGCAGCTACCGCGGACTAGCGTATGAGCAGTACTTC. This translates into CASSYRGLAYEQYF.

V gene TRBV5-1 combines with J gene TRBJ1-1; 8 bases line up with TRBD1. The CDR3 consists of 16 residues. The V and J ends lost 0 bases and 1 base, in that order; junction bases with no gene match: 5. Per the germline V gene, CDR1 is SGHRS and CDR2 is YFSETQ. In DNA, the CDR3 is TGCGCCAGCAGCTTGGCAGGGGGCGGATCGAACACTGAAGCTTTCTTT. Residues: CASSLAGGGSNTEAFF.

This clone was counted between two and nine times. Germline and junction disagree at one end, which may indicate a read error. The rearrangement uses TRBV7-8 and TRBJ1-2; D ambiguous. The CDR3 sequence is 12 residues long. CDR1 is SGHVS, CDR2 FQNEAQ, per germline. The CDR3 reads CASSLASYGYTF. Written as DNA, the CDR3 is TGTGCCAGCAGCCTAGCCAGCTATGGCTACACCTTC.

The rearrangement joins TRBV11-3 to TRBJ2-4; 14 nucleotides match TRBD2. With V trimmed by 1 base and J by 6 bases, 2 bases remained unmatched. The CDR3 consists of 16 residues. From germline, CDR1 is SGHNT and CDR2 YENEEA. The chain's CDR3 is CASSLGLAGGGNIQYF. The CDR3 bases are TGTGCCAGCAGCTTAGGACTAGCGGGAGGGGGAAACATTCAGTACTTC.

By share, this clone counts as large. The rearrangement links TRBV6-2 or TRBV6-3 to TRBJ2-7; 8 bases are shared with TRBD1. The CDR3 extends over 15 amino acids. Germline V gives CDR1 MNHEY, CDR2 SVGEGT. The junction had 8 bases not matched to a gene; V was cut back by 6 bases and J by 1 base. CDR3 loop: CASSRWTGISYEQYF. As DNA, the CDR3 is TGTGCCAGCAGCCGTTGGACAGGGATATCCTACGAGCAGTACTTC.

The chain recombines TRBV3-1 (or the pseudogene TRBV3-2) with TRBJ2-7; D is unclear. Germline lookup yields CDR1 LGHDT and CDR2 YNNKEL (reference sequence). The CDR3 has 13 residues. V lost 4 bases, J lost 2 bases, and 9 bases lay in between. The CDR3 region is CASSPRLTYEQYF. The CDR3 nucleotides are TGTGCCAGCAGCCCGCGACTCACCTACGAGCAGTACTTC.

The V call is TRBV18, the J call TRBJ1-2; D gene unclear. There are 13 residues in the CDR3. The V gene's germline CDR1 is KGHSH and CDR2 LQKENI. Trimming removed 1 base at V and 5 bases at J, with 8 bases between. CDR3 in amino acids: CASSPRTEYGYTF. The CDR3 region has the DNA TGTGCCAGCTCACCACGGACTGAGTATGGCTACACCTTC.

The chain employs TRBV5-6 and TRBJ1-5, with a tentative D call TRBD1 (6 bases). The CDR3 is made up of 15 amino acids. V lost 1 base, J lost 7 bases, and 15 bases lay in between. The germline V gene encodes CDR1 SGHDT and CDR2 YYEEEE. CDR3 sequence reads: CASSLYLRGLQPQHF. In DNA, the CDR3 is TGTGCCAGCAGCTTGTATCTGCGGGGGCTCCAGCCCCAGCATTTT.

The chain uses TRBV10-3 and TRBJ1-6, with D possibly being TRBD1 (6 bases). CDR3 length equals 16 residues. The V gene's germline CDR1 is ENHRY and CDR2 SYGVKD. Deletions cut 7 bases from V and 0 bases from J, with 13 bases between. CDR3 region: CAINEGGTSYNSPLHF. CDR3 nucleotides: TGTGCCATCAACGAAGGGGGGACCTCCTATAATTCACCCCTCCACTTT.

The rearrangement joins TRBV4-3 to TRBJ2-7, with D possibly being TRBD1 (6 bases). The V gene lost 3 bases and the J gene lost 5 bases, with 14 bases spanning the gap. This CDR3 spans 14 amino acids. The V gene's germline CDR1 is LGHNA and CDR2 YSLEER. CDR3 residues: CASSQTYRADEQYF. The CDR3 nucleotides read TGCGCCAGCAGCCAGACCTACAGGGCGGACGAGCAGTACTTC.

This clone rates as medium-sized. The rearrangement uses TRBV30 and TRBJ2-7, with D possibly TRBD1 on 6 matching bases. The CDR3 is 14 amino acids. Germline V gene data show CDR1 as GTSNPN and CDR2 as SVGIG (reference sequence). V lost 1 base to trimming and J lost 0 bases, with 10 bases between them. CDR3 bases: TGTGCCTGGAGTGCTGGACAGAGCTCCTACGAGCAGTACTTC. Protein: CAWSAGQSSYEQYF.

The chain has TRBV25-1 and TRBJ2-7, with D uncertain. The CDR3 consists of 15 residues. Trimming cost V 3 bases and J 3 bases, with 15 bases left between them. The germline gives CDR1 MGHDK, CDR2 SYGVNS. CDR3 DNA: TGTGCCAGCAGTGAGTCGGCAGGAACAAACTACGAGCAGTACTTC. Its protein product is CASSESAGTNYEQYF.

The CDR3 nucleotides read TGTGCCAGCTCACCAGGGACAGGGAATGAGCAGTTCTTC. This encodes CASSPGTGNEQFF. The chain links TRBV18 to TRBJ2-1; 9 bases match TRBD1. The CDR3 consists of 13 residues. With 2 bases clipped from V and 7 bases from J, the junction kept 0 bases outside the gene matches. CDR1 KGHSH and CDR2 LQKENI come from the germline V gene.

This clone turned up a few times. The chain links TRBV3-1 (or the pseudogene TRBV3-2) to TRBJ1-1; D unclear. This CDR3 is 14 amino acids long. The germline gives CDR1 LGHDT, CDR2 YNNKEL (reference sequence). V shed 1 base and J shed 7 bases, with 13 bases lying between them. In nucleotides, the CDR3 is TGTGCCAGCAGCCAAGGGGCGCACTGGAGTGAAGCTTTCTTT. As protein: CASSQGAHWSEAFF.

This chain links TRBV4-2 with TRBJ2-7, with D possibly being TRBD2 (6 bases). V lost 0 bases and J 3 bases, leaving 21 bases between the germline ends. The germline CDR1 and CDR2 sequences are LGHNA and YNFKEQ. This CDR3 has 18 residues. This CDR3 reads CASSQDLFWGGFSYEQYF. DNA for the CDR3: TGTGCCAGCAGCCAAGATCTTTTTTGGGGAGGCTTTAGCTACGAGCAGTACTTC.

The rearrangement joins TRBV6-5 to TRBJ1-1, with 9 positions matching TRBD1. The V gene end was trimmed by 6 bases and the J gene end by 9 bases; junction bases not matched to a gene: 8. The CDR3 runs to 13 residues. The germline gives CDR1 MNHEY, CDR2 SVGAGI. As DNA, the CDR3 is TGTGCCAGCAGCGTACTAGGACAGGGGAAAGCTTTCTTT. Protein product: CASSVLGQGKAFF.

A few counts support this clone. The sample holds other DNA sequences that translate to the same CDR3. The V and J genes are TRBV5-4 and TRBJ2-1; 16 nucleotides line up with TRBD2. The CDR3 consists of 18 residues. Germline V lookup: CDR1 SGHNT, CDR2 YYREEE (reference sequence). Losses at the gene ends were 4 bases for V and 2 bases for J; bases not matched to a gene: 6. The CDR3, as DNA: TGTGCCAGCAGCCCACAGGGACTAGCGGGGGGGCCCTACAATGAGCAGTTCTTC. It specifies CASSPQGLAGGPYNEQFF.

The V call is TRBV28, the J call TRBJ1-1; no reliable D call. CDR1 is MDHEN and CDR2 is SYDVKM in the germline V gene. V lost 5 bases to trimming and J lost 4 bases, with 14 bases between them. The CDR3 sequence is 14 residues long. The CDR3 nucleotides read TGTGCCAGCAGTGCCAGGCTATTCGGCACTGAAGCTTTCTTT. This encodes CASSARLFGTEAFF. Looking up the rest from reference TRBV28 and TRBJ1-1 gives the full variable domain: DVKVTQSSRYLVKRTGEKVFLECVQDMDHENMFWYRQDPGLGLRLIYFSYDVKMKEKGDIPEGYSVSREKKERFSLILESASTNQTSMYLCASSARLFGTEAFFGQGTRLTVV.

This chain joins TRBV7-2 and TRBJ2-2; D gene uncertain. This CDR3 region has 13 residues. V lost 1 base, J lost 3 bases, and 3 bases lay in between. Germline CDR1 reads SGHTA; CDR2 reads FQGNSA. The CDR3 here is CASSLVYTGELFF. The CDR3 DNA is TGTGCCAGCAGCTTAGTTTACACCGGGGAGCTGTTTTTT.

V gene TRBV4-1 combines with J gene TRBJ2-7; no definite D call. Trimming cost V 0 bases and J 3 bases, with 6 bases left between them. Per the germline V gene, CDR1 is MGHRA and CDR2 is YSYEKL. CDR3 length equals 13 residues. CDR3 DNA sequence: TGCGCCAGCAGCCAAGATCCGCGCTACGAGCAGTACTTC. Its protein is CASSQDPRYEQYF.

The chain joins TRBV7-8 to TRBJ1-3; possible D gene TRBD1, 6 bases. This CDR3 is built from 15 residues. V was shortened by 5 bases and J by 0 bases, with 11 bases between the two germline ends. Germline CDR1 is SGHVS and CDR2 is FQNEAQ. CDR3 in DNA: TGTGCCAGCAGCCCCGGGACACTCTCTGGAAACACCATATATTTT. It encodes CASSPGTLSGNTIYF.

The chain couples TRBV18 to TRBJ2-7, with 10 bases that match TRBD2. V trimming: 2 bases; J trimming: 4 bases; junction bases outside the gene matches: 11. There are 17 residues in the CDR3. The germline CDR1 and CDR2 sequences are KGHSH and LQKENI. This chain's CDR3 is CASSPGTDSGGTYEQYF. Written as DNA, the CDR3 is TGTGCCAGCTCACCAGGGACAGATAGCGGGGGGACGTACGAGCAGTACTTC.

This clone was observed a single time. J is TRBJ1-3 and V is TRBV5-1; the D is unclear. V gave up 4 bases and J gave up 11 bases, with 13 bases separating them. The CDR3 is made up of 12 amino acids. CDR1 and CDR2 from the germline V gene are SGHRS and YFSETQ. CDR3 nucleotides: TGCGCCAGCAGCCCTCGCTCCGGGGCCATATATTTT. This encodes CASSPRSGAIYF. Using reference TRBV5-1 and TRBJ1-3 for the parts outside the CDR3, the full variable domain is KAGVTQTPRYLIKTRGQQVTLSCSPISGHRSVSWYQQTPGQGLQFLFEYFSETQRNKGNFPGRFSGRQFSNSRSEMNVSTLELGDSALYLCASSPRSGAIYFGEGSWLTVV.

The V gene is TRBV7-2, the J gene TRBJ2-7; TRBD2 aligns across 12 bases. Germline V gene sequence: CDR1 SGHTA, CDR2 FQGNSA. The length of the CDR3 is 15 residues. V was pared by 5 bases and J by 2 bases, with 4 bases of the junction left unmatched. The CDR3 region is CASSLGLAGTYEQYF. The CDR3 region has the DNA TGTGCCAGCAGCCTAGGACTAGCGGGAACCTACGAGCAGTACTTC.

This clone was seen only a few times. The chain couples TRBV28 to TRBJ2-3; unclear D gene. The CDR3 runs 17 residues. Trimming shortened V by 2 bases and J by 0 bases, and 15 bases separated the two germline ends. The germline gives CDR1 MDHEN, CDR2 SYDVKM. The CDR3 sequence is CASSLPTLSASTDTQYF. In DNA, the CDR3 is TGTGCCAGCAGTTTACCTACATTGTCAGCTAGCACAGATACGCAGTATTTT.

This clone is medium-sized by share. V usage is TRBV6-2 or TRBV6-3 and J usage is TRBJ1-2, with 10 bases that match TRBD1. Germline CDR1 and CDR2: MNHEY and SVGEGT. After removal of 0 bases from V and 7 bases from J, the junction contained 5 bases not matched to a gene. The CDR3 is 15 residues long. CDR3: CASSYSGTGVGGYTF. In nucleotides, the CDR3 is TGTGCCAGCAGTTACTCCGGGACAGGGGTCGGTGGCTACACCTTC.

In this sample, this clone turned up a few times. The chain combines TRBV2 with TRBJ1-5; TRBD1 matches at 7 bases. This CDR3 has 13 residues. Germline values: CDR1 SNHLY, CDR2 FYNNEI. The junction had 5 bases not matched to a gene; V was cut back by 9 bases and J by 3 bases. CDR3 nucleotide sequence: TGTGCCAGTAGACAGGGTGCCAATCAGCCCCAGCATTTT. It translates to CASRQGANQPQHF.

This chain joins TRBV9 and TRBJ1-2; D unclear. V was trimmed by 0 bases and J by 8 bases, leaving 14 bases between them. CDR3 length equals 14 residues. Germline loops: CDR1 SGDLS, CDR2 YYNGEE. CDR3 nucleotide sequence: TGTGCCAGCAGCGTAGAAGTGGGGATGGGCGGCTACACCTTC. This encodes CASSVEVGMGGYTF.

By share, this clone counts as medium-sized. V gene TRBV7-2 combines with J gene TRBJ2-7; TRBD1 agrees at 9 bases. The length of the CDR3 is 15 residues. J lost 1 base, V lost 1 base, and 2 bases had no gene match. In germline, CDR1 is SGHTA, CDR2 FQGNSA. The CDR3 DNA reads TGTGCCAGCAGCTTAGTGGGGACAGGGTCCTACGAGCAGTACTTC. This codes for CASSLVGTGSYEQYF.

In its sample, this clone was seen a few times. The V call is TRBV6-5, the J call TRBJ2-3; the match to TRBD1 covers 7 bases. The CDR3 totals 13 residues. Germline V lookup: CDR1 MNHEY, CDR2 SVGAGI. V shed 6 bases, J shed 6 bases, and the junction held 6 bases outside the gene matches. In DNA, the CDR3 is TGTGCCAGCAGCCGGGACAGCCGCGATACGCAGTATTTT. It encodes CASSRDSRDTQYF.

This clone was found once. The chain couples TRBV2 to TRBJ1-5; D unclear. The CDR3 contains 11 residues. Germline V gene sequence: CDR1 SNHLY, CDR2 FYNNEI. V lost 5 bases and J lost 7, with 6 bases in between. CDR3 amino acids: CASSPGQPQHF. The DNA of the CDR3 is TGTGCCAGCAGTCCCGGACAGCCCCAGCATTTT.

In its sample, this clone was seen a few times. This chain joins TRBV19 and TRBJ1-2; D is uncertain. CDR3 size: 13 residues. Germline V gene data show CDR1 as LNHDA and CDR2 as SQIVND (reference sequence). Trimming shortened V by 3 bases and J by 3 bases, and 8 bases separated the two germline ends. CDR3 coding DNA: TGTGCCAGTAGTATCGGTGGGCACTATGGCTACACCTTC. Amino acids: CASSIGGHYGYTF. Together with reference TRBV19 and TRBJ1-2, the CDR3 gives the full variable domain: DGGITQSPKYLFRKEGQNVTLSCEQNLNHDAMYWYRQDPGQGLRLIYYSQIVNDFQKGDIAEGYSVSREKKESFPLTVTSAQKNPTAFYLCASSIGGHYGYTFGSGTRLTVV.